Below, one T cell receptor beta chain is given with its context. A junction boundary mismatches the germline segment, possibly from a read error. The source of the sample is a study of T cell responses to AZD1222 COVID-19 vaccine. Profiling relied on immunoSEQ multiplex PCR, and the TCRdb table lists in-frame clones only, not all of them. The sample consists of about 100,000 clones, more than 85% of them appearing once. CDR1 MNHEY and CDR2 SVGAGI come from the germline V gene. CDR3 length: 14 amino acids. The origin of this receptor is an adult in good health. The chain combines TRBV6-5 with TRBJ1-1; 10 bases are shared with TRBD1. The sequenced sample was peripheral blood, obtained on day 0 of AZD1222 vaccination. The CDR3, as DNA: TGTGCCAGCAGTTATACGGAAAGGGACAGGGGCTATGTCTTT. It encodes CASSYTERDRGYVF.